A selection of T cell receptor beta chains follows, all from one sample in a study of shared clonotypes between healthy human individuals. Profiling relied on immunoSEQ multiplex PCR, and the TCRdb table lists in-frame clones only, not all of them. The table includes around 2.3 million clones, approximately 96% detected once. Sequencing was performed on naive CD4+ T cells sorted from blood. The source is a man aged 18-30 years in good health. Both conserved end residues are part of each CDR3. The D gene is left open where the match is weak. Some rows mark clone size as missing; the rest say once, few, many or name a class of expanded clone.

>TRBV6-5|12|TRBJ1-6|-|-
TGTGCCAGCAGTTACTTTAATTCACCCCTCCACTTT
CASSYFNSPLHF
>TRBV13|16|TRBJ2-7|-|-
TGTGCCAGCAGCTTATCAGGGGATTACCCGTTCTACGAGCAGTACTTC
CASSLSGDYPFYEQYF
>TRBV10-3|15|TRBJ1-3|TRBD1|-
TGTGCCATCAGTGAGTCGACAGGGAGTGGAAACACCATATATTTT
CAISESTGSGNTIYF
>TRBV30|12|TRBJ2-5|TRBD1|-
TGTGCCTCCGGGACAGGTGGAGAGACCCAGTACTTC
CASGTGGETQYF
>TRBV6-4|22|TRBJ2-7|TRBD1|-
TGTGCCAGCAGTGACTCGAAGGTGTGGGGGGACAGGGTTCTCTGTGGGAACTACGAGCAGTACTTC
CASSDSKVWGDRVLCGNYEQYF
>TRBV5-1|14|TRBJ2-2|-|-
TGCGCCAGCAGCTTGCCAGGGATCACCGGGGAGCTGTTTTTT
CASSLPGITGELFF
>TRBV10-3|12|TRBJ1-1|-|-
TGTGCCATCCGGGAGTTGGACACTGAAGCTTTCTTT
CAIRELDTEAFF
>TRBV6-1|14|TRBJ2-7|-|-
TGTGCCAGCAGTGAACTTGGCGGACGCTACGAGCAGTACTTC
CASSELGGRYEQYF
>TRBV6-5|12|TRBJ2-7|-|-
TGTGCCAGCAGTTACCCGGGACGTGGGCAGTACTTC
CASSYPGRGQYF
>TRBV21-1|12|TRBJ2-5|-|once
TGTGCCAGCAGCAAAATGGTGGAGACCCAGTACTTC
CASSKMVETQYF
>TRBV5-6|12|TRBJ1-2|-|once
TGTGCCAGCAGCGGGGAGATATATGGCTACACCTTC
CASSGEIYGYTF
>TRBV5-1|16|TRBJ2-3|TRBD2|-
TGCGCCAGCAGCTCAATCGGACTAGCGGGAGGAGTTACGCAGTATTTT
CASSSIGLAGGVTQYF
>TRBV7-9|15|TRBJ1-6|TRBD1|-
TGTGCCAGCAGCGAATCCGGGACAGGGAATTCACCCCTCCACTTT
CASSESGTGNSPLHF
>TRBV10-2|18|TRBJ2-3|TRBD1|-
TGCGCCAGCAGTACAGGACAGGGAGGTTCAACTAGCACAGATACGCAGTATTTT
CASSTGQGGSTSTDTQYF
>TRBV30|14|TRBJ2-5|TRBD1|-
TGTGCCTGGAGTGAGGGCGGACAGGGGGCGCGACAGTACTTC
CAWSEGGQGARQYF
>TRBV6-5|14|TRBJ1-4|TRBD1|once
TGTGCCAGCAGCGGGACAGGGGTAGGGGAAAAACTGTTTTTT
CASSGTGVGEKLFF
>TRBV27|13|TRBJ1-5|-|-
TGTGCCAGCAGTGCCTCAATAGGACAGCCCCAGCATTTT
CASSASIGQPQHF
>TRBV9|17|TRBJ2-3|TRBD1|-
TGTGCCAGCAGCGCGTATCCCCGGGGACAGGGGGCAGATACGCAGTATTTT
CASSAYPRGQGADTQYF
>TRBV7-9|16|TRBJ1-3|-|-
TGTGCCAGCAGCTTAGCCGGGAAGGTCTCTGGAAACACCATATATTTT
CASSLAGKVSGNTIYF
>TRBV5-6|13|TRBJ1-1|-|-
TGTGCCAGCAGCCCGGAAGTAGACACTGAAGCTTTCTTT
CASSPEVDTEAFF
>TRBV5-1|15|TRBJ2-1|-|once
TGCGCCAGCAGCTCCATCGGGGGCCTCAGGAATGAGCAGTTCTTC
CASSSIGGLRNEQFF
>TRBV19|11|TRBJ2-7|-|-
TGTTCCGTCGGACCCTTCTACGAGCAGTACTTC
CSVGPFYEQYF
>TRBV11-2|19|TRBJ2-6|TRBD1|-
TGTGCCAGCAGCTTAGACGTGGACAGGGTTAGTTCTGGGGCCAACGTCCTGACTTTC
CASSLDVDRVSSGANVLTF
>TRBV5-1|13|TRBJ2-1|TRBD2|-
TGCGCCAGCAGTTATAGCGGGAGAAATGAGCAGTTCTTC
CASSYSGRNEQFF
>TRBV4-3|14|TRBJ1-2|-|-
TGCGCCAGCAGCCAAGATCACTATAACTATGGCTACACCTTC
CASSQDHYNYGYTF
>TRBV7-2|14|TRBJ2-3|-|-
TGTGCCAGCAGCTTCGGGCTAGCCACAGATACGCAGTATTTT
CASSFGLATDTQYF
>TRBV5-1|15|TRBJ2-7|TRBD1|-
TGCGCCAGCAGCTTAGGGACAGCGTATCTCTACGAGCAGTACTTC
CASSLGTAYLYEQYF
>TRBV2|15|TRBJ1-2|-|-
TGTGCCAGCAGTGAGGGCAGGGGTTTTGGCTATGGCTACACCTTC
CASSEGRGFGYGYTF
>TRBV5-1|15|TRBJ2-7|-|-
TGCGCCAGCAGCTTGGCCGAGGGTACGCCCTACGAGCAGTACTTC
CASSLAEGTPYEQYF
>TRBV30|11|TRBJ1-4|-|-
TGTGCCTGGGGGCGGGGTGAAAAACTGTTTTTT
CAWGRGEKLFF
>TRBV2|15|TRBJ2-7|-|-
TGTGCCAGCAGTGACCCCGGACAGCTATCCTACGAGCAGTACTTC
CASSDPGQLSYEQYF
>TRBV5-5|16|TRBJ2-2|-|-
TGTGCCAGCAGCTTGGTGGCAGGGGCCTACACCGGGGAGCTGTTTTTT
CASSLVAGAYTGELFF
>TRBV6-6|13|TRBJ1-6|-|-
TGTGCCAGCAATGTATGGGGAAATTCACCCCTCCACTTT
CASNVWGNSPLHF
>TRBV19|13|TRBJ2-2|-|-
TGTGCCAGTAGTATAGGCAGGGCCGGGGAGCTGTTTTTT
CASSIGRAGELFF
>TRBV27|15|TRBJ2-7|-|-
TGTGCCAGCAGTCATCGGACCAAGGGGGAGTACGAGCAGTACTTC
CASSHRTKGEYEQYF
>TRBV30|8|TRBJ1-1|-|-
TGTGCCTGGAGAAGGGCTTTCTTT
CAWRRAFF
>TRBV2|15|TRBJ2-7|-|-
TGTGCCAGCAGGAACGAGGGGAGGATCTCCTACGAGCAGTACTTC
CASRNEGRISYEQYF
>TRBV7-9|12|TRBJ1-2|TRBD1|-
TGTGCCAGCAGCCGGACAGGGGATGGCTACACCTTC
CASSRTGDGYTF
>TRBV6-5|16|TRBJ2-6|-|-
TGTGCCAGCAGTTACGAGGCCCTCTCTGGGGCCAACGTCCTGACTTTC
CASSYEALSGANVLTF
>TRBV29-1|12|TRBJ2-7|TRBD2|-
TGCAGCGCGACTAGCGGGAGCTACGAGCAGTACTTC
CSATSGSYEQYF
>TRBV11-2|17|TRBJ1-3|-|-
TGTGCCAGCAGCTTAGGAATAGGGCAGACCTCTGGAAACACCATATATTTT
CASSLGIGQTSGNTIYF
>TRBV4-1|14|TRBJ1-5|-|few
TGCGCCAGCAGCCAAGGAGAGGTCTGGCAGCCCCAGCATTTT
CASSQGEVWQPQHF
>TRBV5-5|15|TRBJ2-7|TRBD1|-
TGTGCCAGCAGCTTGGGGACAGGGGCATCCTACGAGCAGTACTTC
CASSLGTGASYEQYF
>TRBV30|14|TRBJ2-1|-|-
TGTGCCTGGAGTGTACGCACAGGCTACAATGAGCAGTTCTTC
CAWSVRTGYNEQFF